These 4 T cell receptor beta chains originate from one sample sequenced in a study of blood T cells in healthy people across ages. A J-beta primer mix and a sample-barcoded 5' primer were used in a second PCR of roughly 6 to 11 cycles. MiXCR was run by TCRdb on the 5' RACE reads, yielding one entry per CDR3 protein. The sample yields under 850,000 distinct CDR3 sequences, roughly 34% seen once. The sequenced material came from blood. These receptors were obtained from a man aged 18 to 30 in good health.

The chain uses TRBV3-1 and TRBJ2-5, with a possible D match to TRBD2 (5 bases). TRBJ2-7 explains the end of the DNA better; the J call may be wrong. The V gene's germline CDR1 is LGHDT and CDR2 YNNKEL (reference sequence). There are 14 residues in the CDR3. CDR3 in amino acids: CASTQRGIHYEQYF. DNA of the CDR3: TGTGCCAGCACTCAGAGAGGGATTCACTACGAGCAGTACTTC.

The sample holds many counts of this clonotype. CDR3 coding DNA: TGCAGCGTAGTGGGACTAGCGCGACAAGAGACCCAGTACTTC. This gives the protein CSVVGLARQETQYF. The V gene is TRBV29-1, the J gene TRBJ2-5; 10 bases match TRBD2. V was pared by 6 bases and J by 2 bases, with 6 bases of the junction left unmatched. CDR1 and CDR2 from the germline V gene are SQVTM and ANQGSEA. The CDR3 is 14 amino acids.

Concerning this clonotype: This may stem from a read error, because a much larger clone lies one nucleotide away. This chain links TRBV7-2 with TRBJ2-7; no firm D call. This CDR3 contains 17 residues. In germline, CDR1 is SGHTA, CDR2 FQGNSA. V lost 0 bases to trimming and J lost 2 bases, with 17 bases between them. Here the CDR3 reads CASSLAPPTANPYEQYF. The CDR3 coding sequence is TGTGCCAGCAGCTTAGCCCCCCCAACGGCTAATCCCTACGAGCAGTACTTC.

In this sample, this clonotype turned up a few times. This chain links TRBV28 with TRBJ2-1; 8 bases fit TRBD1. CDR3 length: 14 residues. V shed 3 bases and J 6 bases; nucleotides not matched to a gene: 4. Per the germline V gene, CDR1 is MDHEN and CDR2 is SYDVKM. The CDR3 sequence is CASSFQGARNEQFF. CDR3 DNA sequence: TGTGCCAGCAGTTTTCAGGGGGCCCGCAATGAGCAGTTCTTC.